This passage covers 19 T cell receptor beta chains from one sample sequenced in a study of blood T cells in healthy people across ages. With a J-beta primer mix and a sample-barcoded 5' primer, a second PCR ran roughly 7 to 11 cycles. TCRdb recomputed calls from the 5' RACE reads with MiXCR, one row per CDR3 protein. The table records about 1.1 million distinct CDR3 sequences, 35% to 45% of them present only once. The sequenced sample consisted of blood. Receptors were obtained from a man younger than 30 in good health.

In DNA form, the CDR3 reads TGCGCCAGCAGCCCGAAGGCCGGGGGGTCTTGGCCCCAGCATTTT. Its protein product is CASSPKAGGSWPQHF. The chain carries TRBV4-3 and TRBJ1-5, with a tentative D call TRBD1 (5 bases). Per the germline V gene, CDR1 is LGHNA and CDR2 is YSLEER. This CDR3 spans 15 amino acids. V was trimmed by 4 bases and J by 9 bases, leaving 19 bases between them.

V usage is TRBV19 and J usage is TRBJ1-5, with TRBD1 as a possible D gene (5 bases). With 7 bases removed from V and 3 bases from J, the gap between germline ends came to 10 bases. The CDR3 runs 13 residues. The V gene's germline CDR1 is LNHDA and CDR2 SQIVND (reference sequence). The DNA for the CDR3 is TGTGCCAGTACCTCAGGGTACAATCAGCCCCAGCATTTT. Translated: CASTSGYNQPQHF.

The sample holds a few counts of this clonotype. J is TRBJ2-1 and V is TRBV28, with 9 bases that match TRBD1. Germline assignment: CDR1 MDHEN and CDR2 SYDVKM. Trimming at V came to 6 bases and at J to 7 bases, leaving 7 bases not matched to a gene. The length of the CDR3 is 14 residues. As DNA, the CDR3 is TGTGCCAGCAGCACAGGGGGCGCTGATAATGAGCAGTTCTTC. This translates into CASSTGGADNEQFF.

Turning to this clonotype: At one end the junction does not follow the germline gene, possibly because of a read error. V usage is TRBV9 and J usage is TRBJ2-1; D remains ambiguous. Looked up from germline, CDR1 is SGDLS and CDR2 is YYNGEE. The CDR3 is 15 residues long. In nucleotides, the CDR3 is TGTGCCAGCAGCGTAGAGGCTTTCTCCTACAATAAGCAGTTCTTC. It is translated as CASSVEAFSYNKQFF.

Only a few counts were recorded for this clonotype. This chain connects TRBV4-1 to TRBJ1-4; TRBD1 matches at 9 bases. This CDR3 spans 17 amino acids. From germline, CDR1 is MGHRA and CDR2 YSYEKL. V trimming: 3 bases; J trimming: 8 bases; junction bases outside the gene matches: 13. CDR3 loop: CASSQVIPGQGGEKLFF. CDR3 DNA: TGCGCCAGCAGCCAGGTTATACCGGGACAGGGAGGAGAAAAACTGTTTTTT.

In the case of this clonotype: One junction end disagrees with the germline gene, perhaps due to a read error. The rearrangement uses TRBV6-1 and TRBJ2-1, with TRBD2 matching 9 bases. The germline CDR1 and CDR2 sequences are MNHNS and SASEGT. The length of the CDR3 is 18 residues. CDR3 nucleotides: TGTGCCAGCAGTGGTCGACTAGCGGTGGCCTCAACCTACGATGAGCAGTTCTTC. Translated, it gives CASSGRLAVASTYDEQFF.

The V and J genes are TRBV4-2 and TRBJ2-7, with 7 bases aligning to TRBD1. CDR1 and CDR2 from the germline V gene are LGHNA and YNFKEQ. The CDR3 spans 17 residues. The V gene end was trimmed by 2 bases and the J gene end by 5 bases; junction bases not matched to a gene: 15. CDR3 loop: CASSQRLLTGSGHEQYF. The CDR3 DNA follows: TGTGCCAGCAGCCAACGGCTCCTGACAGGGAGTGGACACGAGCAGTACTTC.

The chain carries TRBV20-1 and TRBJ2-6; D unresolved. Trimming took off 5 bases at V and 2 bases at J, with 7 bases between the two ends. Germline V gene data show CDR1 as DFQATT and CDR2 as SNEGSKA (reference sequence). The CDR3 extends over 13 amino acids. CDR3 in DNA: TGCAGTGCTTCCCCGGCTGGGGCCAACGTCCTGACTTTC. Its protein is CSASPAGANVLTF.

The V and J genes are TRBV5-5 and TRBJ2-7, with 8 bases lining up with TRBD1. J was trimmed by 6 bases and V by 3 bases; bases with no gene match: 11. Germline lookup yields CDR1 SGHKS and CDR2 YYEKEE (reference sequence). The CDR3 is 15 residues long. The CDR3 loop reads CASSWEWTGLSEQYF. CDR3 in DNA: TGTGCCAGCAGCTGGGAATGGACAGGGTTGAGCGAGCAGTACTTC.

The rearrangement joins TRBV27 to TRBJ1-6; 7 positions match TRBD1. Trimming cost V 2 bases and J 7 bases; bases outside gene matches: 5. Germline CDR1 reads MNHEY; CDR2 reads SMNVEV (reference sequence). This CDR3 comprises 15 residues. CDR3 bases: TGTGCCAGCAGTTTAGTGACAGGGCGAAATTCACCCCTCCACTTT. It is translated as CASSLVTGRNSPLHF.

A few counts support this clonotype. CDR3 region: CASSRTGGAGYTEAFF. The CDR3 coding sequence is TGTGCCAGCAGTAGGACAGGGGGCGCCGGGTACACTGAAGCTTTCTTT. This chain links TRBV12-3 or TRBV12-4 with TRBJ1-1; 11 bases map to TRBD1. J gave up 3 bases and V 5 bases, and 8 bases lay outside the gene matches. The CDR3 covers 16 residues.

V is TRBV20-1 and J is TRBJ2-7; 8 bases line up with TRBD1. The J call may be mistaken, given a closer DNA end match to TRBJ2-5. Germline V gives CDR1 DFQATT, CDR2 SNEGSKA (reference sequence). The CDR3 has 12 residues. The CDR3 region is CSTTGEAETQYF. The CDR3 DNA is TGCAGTACGACAGGGGAGGCGGAGACCCAGTACTTC.

The sample holds a few counts of this clonotype. V gene TRBV3-1 combines with J gene TRBJ2-4, with D perhaps being TRBD1 or TRBD2 (5 bases each). CDR1 and CDR2 from the germline V gene are LGHDT and YNNKEL (reference sequence). This CDR3 contains 16 residues. The V end was cut by 4 bases, the J end by 0 bases, with 13 bases between. The CDR3 is CASSPADTLAKNIQYF. CDR3 nucleotides: TGTGCCAGCAGCCCAGCGGACACTTTAGCCAAAAACATTCAGTACTTC. Full variable domain (rest looked up from reference TRBV3-1 and TRBJ2-4): DTAVSQTPKYLVTQMGNDKSIKCEQNLGHDTMYWYKQDSKKFLKIMFSYNNKELIINETVPNRFSPKSPDKAHLNLHINSLELGDSAVYFCASSPADTLAKNIQYFGAGTRLSVL.

This clonotype occurred a few times. This chain links TRBV24-1 with TRBJ2-1; 8 positions agree with TRBD1. Losses at the gene ends were 5 bases for V and 2 bases for J; bases not matched to a gene: 4. The CDR3 totals 15 residues. Germline V lookup: CDR1 KGHDR, CDR2 SFDVKD. CDR3 sequence reads: CATSGGQGPYNEQFF. For the CDR3, the DNA is TGTGCCACCAGTGGCGGACAGGGACCCTACAATGAGCAGTTCTTC.

Concerning this clonotype itself: This sequence may be a read error, since a much larger clone differs from it by one base. The V and J genes are TRBV12-3 or TRBV12-4 and TRBJ2-5; D is uncertain. The V end was cut by 6 bases, the J end by 11 bases, with 13 bases between. This CDR3 comprises 11 residues. The CDR3 region is CASRGYNEQYF. In nucleotides, the CDR3 is TGTGCCAGCAGAGGGTACAATGAGCAGTACTTC.

This clonotype was found many times. The chain is built from TRBV5-1 and TRBJ2-5; no firm D call. This CDR3 contains 12 residues. Trimming shortened V by 4 bases and J by 1 base, and 5 bases separated the two germline ends. CDR1 SGHRS and CDR2 YFSETQ come from the germline V gene. The CDR3 here is CASSISQETQYF. CDR3 bases: TGCGCCAGCAGCATTTCCCAAGAGACCCAGTACTTC.

V and J are TRBV4-3 and TRBJ2-7; a weak D match, TRBD1 (6 bases). Trimming removed 4 bases at V and 5 bases at J, with 12 bases between. CDR1 and CDR2 (germline): LGHNA, YSLEER. CDR3 length equals 13 residues. CDR3: CASSRDRTHEQYF. In DNA form, the CDR3 reads TGCGCCAGCAGCCGCGACAGGACACACGAGCAGTACTTC.

Notes on this clonotype: This could be a read error, since a much larger clone is one nucleotide away. The chain couples TRBV20-1 to TRBJ2-1; tentative D call: TRBD2 (6 bases). The end of the DNA aligns better with TRBJ2-7, so the J call may be wrong. Germline V gives CDR1 DFQATT, CDR2 SNEGSKA (reference sequence). The CDR3 has 14 residues. The CDR3 DNA sequence: TGCAGTGTCCTCCGGGGGAGCTCCTACAATGAGCAGTACTTC. Its protein is CSVLRGSSYNEQYF.

The V call is TRBV29-1, the J call TRBJ1-1, with TRBD1 identical over 8 bases. There are 14 residues in the CDR3. Germline V gives CDR1 SQVTM, CDR2 ANQGSEA. The CDR3: CSYQAGGPNTEAFF. The CDR3 DNA reads TGCAGTTACCAAGCAGGGGGCCCGAACACTGAAGCTTTCTTT.